This T cell receptor (beta chain) was documented in a study of identical twins. TCRdb fed the 5' RACE reads into MiXCR, producing one record per CDR3 protein. The profile covers around 500,000 distinct CDR3 sequences, with 14% appearing a single time and 0.4% to 0.55% taken by the ten largest. Trimming at V came to 3 bases and at J to 3 bases, leaving 3 bases not matched to a gene. The CDR3 is made up of 14 amino acids. Germline V CDR1 and CDR2: SEHNR, FQNEAQ (reference sequence). These records were also assigned to another study, of yellow fever vaccine responses in identical twins.

The V call is TRBV7-9, the J call TRBJ2-3; 7 bases line up with TRBD2. Sequencing was done on a sample of CD4+ T cells sorted from blood. The source of this sequence is a woman aged 18 to 35 in good health. CDR3 loop: CASSFLGGTDTQYF. In DNA form, the CDR3 reads TGTGCCAGCAGCTTCCTCGGGGGGACAGATACGCAGTATTTT.